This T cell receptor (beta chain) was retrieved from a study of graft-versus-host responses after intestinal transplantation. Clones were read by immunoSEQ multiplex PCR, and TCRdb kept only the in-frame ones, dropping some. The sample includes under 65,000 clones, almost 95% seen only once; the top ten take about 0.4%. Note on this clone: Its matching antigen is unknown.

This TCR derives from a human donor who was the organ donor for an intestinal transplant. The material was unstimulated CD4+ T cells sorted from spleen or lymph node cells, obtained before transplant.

CDR3 in amino acids: CASSLGGYVNQPQHF. The CDR3 DNA is TGTGCCAGCAGTTTAGGGGGTTATGTCAATCAGCCCCAGCATTTT. The chain uses TRBV27 and TRBJ1-5, with a tentative D call TRBD1 (5 bases). V was pared by 2 bases and J by 3 bases, with 11 bases between. The germline V gene encodes CDR1 MNHEY and CDR2 SMNVEV (reference sequence). The CDR3 runs 15 residues.